The 29 T cell receptor beta chains in this list originate from one sample, sequenced in a study of early T cells in non-severe SARS-CoV-2 infection. TCRdb re-derived calls from the 5' RACE reads in MiXCR, one entry per CDR3 protein. The sample carries tens of thousands of distinct CDR3 sequences, 5.5% to 6.5% recorded once. The sample was whole blood. The receptors were gathered from an adult who was a healthcare worker with PCR-confirmed SARS-CoV-2 infection or an uninfected control (not recorded which).

This clonotype has just a few counts. This chain connects TRBV2 to TRBJ1-5; TRBD1 matches at 7 bases. The germline V gene has CDR1 SNHLY and CDR2 FYNNEI. Germline trimming cut 4 bases from V and 3 bases from J; bases unmatched to any gene: 9. The length of the CDR3 is 16 residues. CDR3 sequence reads: CASSVLGQGVNQPQHF. For the CDR3, the DNA is TGTGCCAGCAGTGTGTTGGGCCAGGGGGTCAATCAGCCCCAGCATTTT. Filled out from reference TRBV2 and TRBJ1-5, the complete variable domain reads EPEVTQTPSHQVTQMGQEVILRCVPISNHLYFYWYRQILGQKVEFLVSFYNNEISEKSEIFDDQFSVERPDGSNFTLKIRSTKLEDSAMYFCASSVLGQGVNQPQHFGDGTRLSIL.

This clonotype was detected ten times or more. This chain links TRBV18 with TRBJ2-7, with TRBD1 matching over 7 bases. The V gene end was trimmed by 1 base and the J gene end by 7 bases; junction bases not matched to a gene: 1. The CDR3 is 12 residues long. CDR1 and CDR2 (germline): KGHSH, LQKENI. CDR3: CASSPRQGEQYF. DNA of the CDR3: TGTGCCAGCTCACCACGACAGGGAGAGCAGTACTTC.

This clonotype was counted many times. The V call is TRBV12-3 or TRBV12-4, the J call TRBJ1-5; the D is unclear. Trimming took off 4 bases at V and 1 base at J, with 8 bases between the two ends. CDR3 length equals 14 residues. The CDR3 is CASSSGRSNQPQHF. CDR3 bases: TGTGCCAGCAGTTCAGGACGGAGCAATCAGCCCCAGCATTTT.

This clonotype was picked up many times. The chain is built from TRBV29-1 and TRBJ2-1; D may be TRBD1 or TRBD2 (6 bases each). The CDR3 sequence is 12 residues long. The V and J ends lost 2 bases and 8 bases respectively, with 10 bases between them. Germline loops: CDR1 SQVTM, CDR2 ANQGSEA. CDR3 region: CSVELGGDEQFF. The CDR3 DNA is TGCAGCGTTGAACTGGGGGGCGATGAGCAGTTCTTC.

This clonotype has ten or more counts. The rearrangement links TRBV6-5 to TRBJ2-7; D is perhaps TRBD1 (6 bases). Looked up from germline, CDR1 is MNHEY and CDR2 is SVGAGI. The CDR3 is 14 amino acids. Deletions cut 10 bases from V and 4 bases from J, with 20 bases between. The CDR3 region has the DNA TGTGCCACCAAGTGGGGGCCAAATTCTTACGAGCAGTACTTC. Amino acids: CATKWGPNSYEQYF.

This clonotype showed up many times. The rearrangement links TRBV7-9 to TRBJ2-1, with D unresolved. With 1 base removed from V and 0 bases from J, the gap between germline ends came to 10 bases. CDR3 size: 16 residues. The germline V gene has CDR1 SEHNR and CDR2 FQNEAQ (reference sequence). The CDR3 protein is CASSLGLRSSYNEQFF. In nucleotides, the CDR3 is TGTGCCAGCAGCTTAGGATTGCGTAGCTCCTACAATGAGCAGTTCTTC.

This clonotype occurred many times. The chain uses TRBV4-2 and TRBJ2-7, with no clear D. This CDR3 contains 14 residues. The V and J ends lost 3 bases and 2 bases respectively, with 11 bases between them. Germline V gene sequence: CDR1 LGHNA, CDR2 YNFKEQ. The CDR3, as DNA: TGTGCCAGCAGCCACCTAGAAGGGCCCTACGAGCAGTACTTC. Its translation: CASSHLEGPYEQYF.

This sequence joins TRBV6-2 or TRBV6-3 and TRBJ2-7; no clear D. CDR3 length: 13 amino acids. Looked up from germline, CDR1 is MNHEY and CDR2 is SVGEGT. Trimming removed 2 bases at V and 3 bases at J, with 8 bases between. CDR3 nucleotide sequence: TGTGCCAGCAGTTACCGCGGCGGCTACGAGCAGTACTTC. It specifies CASSYRGGYEQYF.

This clonotype was seen a handful of times. V usage is TRBV7-8 and J usage is TRBJ2-2; D not resolved. This CDR3 is 15 amino acids long. V was clipped by 1 base and J by 5 bases, with 11 bases between them. Germline assignment: CDR1 SGHVS and CDR2 FQNEAQ. CDR3 sequence reads: CASSLVAAQTGELFF. CDR3 DNA: TGTGCCAGCAGCTTAGTGGCAGCTCAGACCGGGGAGCTGTTTTTT.

The chain is built from TRBV14 and TRBJ2-7; D is ambiguous. CDR1 and CDR2 (germline): SGHDN, FVKESK. The CDR3 contains 14 residues. The germline V and J ends were trimmed by 4 bases and 1 base, with 11 bases remaining between them. CDR3 DNA sequence: TGTGCCAGCAGCCCCCAACCCGGTTCCTACGAGCAGTACTTC. This encodes CASSPQPGSYEQYF.

Comments on this clonotype: Since a much larger clone is just one base distant, this may be a read error. CDR3 loop: CTSSPVRVLRDSYEQYF. The CDR3 DNA reads TGCACCAGCAGCCCCGTTAGGGTCCTGCGGGACTCCTACGAGCAGTACTTC. The V call is TRBV5-1, the J call TRBJ2-7; D is perhaps TRBD2 (6 bases). Germline CDR1 is SGHRS and CDR2 is YFSETQ. The CDR3 loop spans 17 amino acids.

This clonotype was recorded at least ten times. The chain uses TRBV5-6 and TRBJ2-7; the D gene is possibly TRBD2 (5 bases). The CDR3 totals 13 residues. Trimming left V 1 base short and J 5 bases short, with 10 bases between. The germline V gene has CDR1 SGHDT and CDR2 YYEEEE. This CDR3 is CASSLKLGNEQYF. Written as DNA, the CDR3 is TGTGCCAGCAGCTTGAAACTAGGTAACGAGCAGTACTTC.

This clonotype was recorded many times. The chain is built from TRBV12-3 or TRBV12-4 and TRBJ1-2; D unresolved. This CDR3 is 15 amino acids long. Trimming stripped 5 bases from V and 4 bases from J, with 17 bases between. Written as DNA, the CDR3 is TGTGCCAGCAGTCTGACCGGACTTTCCACCTATGGCTACACCTTC. Residues: CASSLTGLSTYGYTF.

This clonotype showed up many times. V usage is TRBV27 and J usage is TRBJ2-6; TRBD2 agrees at 7 bases. This CDR3 comprises 15 residues. J was trimmed by 2 bases and V by 4 bases; bases with no gene match: 2. Looked up from germline, CDR1 is MNHEY and CDR2 is SMNVEV (reference sequence). The CDR3, as DNA: TGTGCCAGCAGTTGGGGGGGAGCTGGGGCCAACGTCCTGACTTTC. This gives the protein CASSWGGAGANVLTF.

This clonotype was counted at least ten times. The CDR3 DNA is TGCGCCAGCGGATCACCATCGCCAGGGGGCGCGGAAGGCGGGGAGCTGTTTTTT. Its translation is CASGSPSPGGAEGGELFF. V and J are TRBV5-1 and TRBJ2-2, with 8 bases aligning to TRBD1. CDR1 and CDR2 from the germline V gene are SGHRS and YFSETQ. The CDR3 runs to 18 residues. After removal of 7 bases from V and 7 bases from J, the junction contained 21 bases not matched to a gene.

This clonotype has more than one count but fewer than ten. The chain carries TRBV7-2 and TRBJ2-7; no reliable D call. Germline CDR1 reads SGHTA; CDR2 reads FQGNSA. This CDR3 spans 12 amino acids. The V end lost 5 bases, the J end lost 3 bases, and 8 bases lay between the germline ends. The CDR3 DNA follows: TGTGCCAGCAGCCGCCCGAACTACGAGCAGTACTTC. Amino acids: CASSRPNYEQYF.

The genes are TRBV19 and TRBJ2-2; 8 nucleotides match TRBD1. Germline CDR1 is LNHDA and CDR2 is SQIVND (reference sequence). After removal of 6 bases from V and 6 bases from J, the junction contained 9 bases not matched to a gene. There are 15 residues in the CDR3. CDR3 loop: CASSPDRVSAGELFF. The CDR3, as DNA: TGTGCCAGTAGCCCGGACAGGGTTTCCGCCGGGGAGCTGTTTTTT.

The chain links TRBV18 to TRBJ2-5; weak D call: TRBD1 (8 bases). CDR3 length: 15 residues. Trimming left V 3 bases short and J 4 bases short, with 15 bases between. Germline V gives CDR1 KGHSH, CDR2 LQKENI. CDR3 loop: CASSPRTGRGETQYF. CDR3 coding DNA: TGTGCCAGCTCACCGCGGACAGGGAGGGGAGAGACCCAGTACTTC.

This clonotype occurred many times. The chain joins TRBV19 to TRBJ1-4, with a tentative D call TRBD1 (5 bases). CDR3 length: 14 residues. Trimming removed 5 bases at V and 8 bases at J, with 15 bases between. CDR1 and CDR2 from the germline V gene are LNHDA and SQIVND (reference sequence). CDR3 in amino acids: CASSETGTIEKLFF. The CDR3 nucleotides are TGTGCCAGTAGTGAAACCGGGACCATCGAAAAACTGTTTTTT. Full variable domain (rest looked up from reference TRBV19 and TRBJ1-4): DGGITQSPKYLFRKEGQNVTLSCEQNLNHDAMYWYRQDPGQGLRLIYYSQIVNDFQKGDIAEGYSVSREKKESFPLTVTSAQKNPTAFYLCASSETGTIEKLFFGSGTQLSVL.

This clonotype was observed at least ten times. V gene TRBV20-1 combines with J gene TRBJ2-7; D may be TRBD2 (6 bases). V was clipped by 2 bases and J by 6 bases, with 23 bases between them. The germline gives CDR1 DFQATT, CDR2 SNEGSKA (reference sequence). The CDR3 spans 16 residues. DNA of the CDR3: TGCAGTGCTAGACCATGGACCGGGACTGTACCTCCCGAGCAGTACTTC. Its translation: CSARPWTGTVPPEQYF.

This clonotype was picked up many times. V gene TRBV19 combines with J gene TRBJ2-2, with D perhaps matching TRBD1 or TRBD2 (5 bases each). The CDR3 consists of 15 residues. V was pared by 9 bases and J by 1 base, with 15 bases between. CDR1 and CDR2 from the germline V gene are LNHDA and SQIVND (reference sequence). The CDR3 region has the DNA TGTGCCAGCCATACCGGGACGGTGAACACCGGGGAGCTGTTTTTT. This codes for CASHTGTVNTGELFF.

This clonotype came up many times. The chain links TRBV7-8 to TRBJ1-1, with D possibly TRBD1 on 6 matching bases. The length of the CDR3 is 14 residues. V was trimmed by 5 bases and J by 6 bases, leaving 16 bases between them. Germline V lookup: CDR1 SGHVS, CDR2 FQNEAQ. The chain's CDR3 is CASSPRPGGPEAFF. The CDR3 bases are TGTGCCAGCAGCCCGAGGCCGGGGGGCCCTGAAGCTTTCTTT. The full variable domain, completed using reference TRBV7-8 and TRBJ1-1, is GAGVSQSPRYKVAKRGQDVALRCDPISGHVSLFWYQQALGQGPEFLTYFQNEAQLDKSGLPSDRFFAERPEGSVSTLKIQRTQQEDSAVYLCASSPRPGGPEAFFGQGTRLTVV.

The sample holds many counts of this clonotype. The chain combines TRBV5-6 with TRBJ1-1; the D gene is possibly TRBD1 (5 bases). Germline-derived CDR1 and CDR2 are SGHDT and YYEEEE. This CDR3 comprises 12 residues. Trimming pared 7 bases from V and 4 bases from J, leaving 11 bases between. The CDR3: CASYRGLTEAFF. CDR3 coding DNA: TGTGCCAGCTACCGGGGCCTCACTGAAGCTTTCTTT.

This clonotype showed up many times. The J gene is TRBJ2-1, the V gene TRBV9; 10 bases match TRBD1. Losses at the gene ends were 0 bases for V and 4 bases for J; bases not matched to a gene: 4. Germline V gives CDR1 SGDLS, CDR2 YYNGEE. The CDR3 is 16 amino acids. As DNA, the CDR3 is TGTGCCAGCAGCGTAGTTGACAGGGGGCATTACAATGAGCAGTTCTTC. Translating gives CASSVVDRGHYNEQFF. Drawing the rest from reference TRBV9 and TRBJ2-1, the complete variable domain is DSGVTQTPKHLITATGQRVTLRCSPRSGDLSVYWYQQSLDQGLQFLIQYYNGEERAKGNILERFSAQQFPDLHSELNLSSLELGDSALYFCASSVVDRGHYNEQFFGPGTRLTVL.

This clonotype was seen many times. The chain employs TRBV20-1 and TRBJ2-1; TRBD1 matches at 7 bases. Germline lookup yields CDR1 DFQATT and CDR2 SNEGSKA (reference sequence). Unmatched junction bases numbered 8, after V lost 0 bases and J lost 3 bases. There are 16 residues in the CDR3. The CDR3 sequence: CSARDGNRGRYNEQFF. DNA of the CDR3: TGCAGTGCTAGAGACGGGAACAGGGGACGCTACAATGAGCAGTTCTTC.

Many counts were recorded for this clonotype. The chain recombines TRBV5-1 with TRBJ2-1; the D gene is possibly TRBD2 (6 bases). The V and J ends lost 4 bases and 8 bases respectively, with 13 bases between them. This CDR3 region has 13 residues. From germline, CDR1 is SGHRS and CDR2 YFSETQ. The CDR3 is CASSRGLIDEQFF. The CDR3 DNA sequence: TGCGCCAGCAGCCGGGGGTTAATCGATGAGCAGTTCTTC.

This sequence joins TRBV5-1 and TRBJ2-1, with 8 nucleotides matching TRBD2. CDR3 size: 13 residues. V gave up 0 bases and J gave up 7 bases; unmatched junction bases: 0. Germline values: CDR1 SGHRS, CDR2 YFSETQ. The CDR3 DNA sequence: TGCGCCAGCAGCTTGGGACTAGCGAATGAGCAGTTCTTC. This translates into CASSLGLANEQFF. The complete variable domain, with remaining parts taken from reference TRBV5-1 and TRBJ2-1, reads KAGVTQTPRYLIKTRGQQVTLSCSPISGHRSVSWYQQTPGQGLQFLFEYFSETQRNKGNFPGRFSGRQFSNSRSEMNVSTLELGDSALYLCASSLGLANEQFFGPGTRLTVL.

This clonotype was picked up a small number of times. This chain links TRBV7-7 with TRBJ2-7; 8 nucleotides align to TRBD2. Germline CDR1 and CDR2: SSHAT and FNYEAQ (reference sequence). With V trimmed by 5 bases and J by 0 bases, 3 bases remained unmatched. This CDR3 comprises 14 residues. The CDR3 DNA reads TGTGCCAGCAGCCCGAGCGGGAGCTCCTACGAGCAGTACTTC. Its translation is CASSPSGSSYEQYF.

Many counts were recorded for this clonotype. The genes are TRBV5-6 and TRBJ2-5; TRBD1 aligns across 7 bases. The germline V gene has CDR1 SGHDT and CDR2 YYEEEE. The CDR3 is 14 amino acids. With V trimmed by 4 bases and J by 5 bases, 8 bases remained unmatched. In nucleotides, the CDR3 is TGTGCCAGCAGCACCGGGACAGTCGGGGAGACCCAGTACTTC. Amino acid sequence: CASSTGTVGETQYF.